Below, 25 T cell receptor beta chains from the same sample are listed, as sequenced in a study of cytomegalovirus exposure and HLA in healthy donors. It was with 60 Vbeta and 13 Jbeta primers that the PCR ran. Repertoires were generated with immunoSEQ multiplex PCR, while TCRdb's copy carries only in-frame clones and drops some. The sample lists 140,000 or so clones, over 70% occurring once. The source material was PBMCs. The source of these receptors is a man aged 40-55 years in good health and CMV-seronegative.

This rearrangement joins TRBV2 to TRBJ2-5, with 7 nucleotides matching TRBD2. The CDR3 is made up of 13 amino acids. With 8 bases clipped from V and 3 bases from J, the junction kept 6 bases outside the gene matches. The germline V gene has CDR1 SNHLY and CDR2 FYNNEI. The CDR3 region is CASQPGTKETQYF. DNA for the CDR3: TGTGCCAGCCAACCCGGGACTAAAGAGACCCAGTACTTC. The variable domain in full, completed from reference TRBV2 and TRBJ2-5, reads EPEVTQTPSHQVTQMGQEVILRCVPISNHLYFYWYRQILGQKVEFLVSFYNNEISEKSEIFDDQFSVERPDGSNFTLKIRSTKLEDSAMYFCASQPGTKETQYFGPGTRLLVL.

This clone has just one count. V gene TRBV13 combines with J gene TRBJ2-7, with D maybe TRBD1 (6 bases). The length of the CDR3 is 15 residues. The ends were cut back, 4 bases at V and 2 bases at J, with 15 bases in the middle. CDR1 and CDR2 (germline): PRHDT, FYEKMQ (reference sequence). CDR3 in amino acids: CASSSPRQVTYEQYF. For the CDR3, the DNA is TGTGCCAGCAGCTCCCCCCGACAGGTTACCTACGAGCAGTACTTC.

This clone was detected a few times. The rearrangement uses TRBV10-2 and TRBJ1-5, with TRBD1 as a possible D gene (6 bases). The CDR3 consists of 14 residues. V was trimmed by 5 bases and J by 4 bases, leaving 12 bases between them. Germline V gene sequence: CDR1 WSHSY, CDR2 SAAADI. The DNA for the CDR3 is TGCGCCAGCAGTCCCCGACAGGTAAATCAGCCCCAGCATTTT. It translates to CASSPRQVNQPQHF.

This clone was observed a handful of times. The chain combines TRBV7-9 with TRBJ2-3, with 8 bases matching TRBD1. Germline assignment: CDR1 SEHNR and CDR2 FQNEAQ (reference sequence). The CDR3 has 14 amino acids. Unmatched junction bases numbered 7, after V lost 5 bases and J lost 6 bases. The CDR3 DNA reads as TGTGCCAGCAGCGTCGACAGGGGACCGGATACGCAGTATTTT. Translating gives CASSVDRGPDTQYF. Full variable domain (remainder filled in from reference TRBV7-9 and TRBJ2-3): DTGVSQNPRHKITKRGQNVTFRCDPISEHNRLYWYRQTLGQGPEFLTYFQNEAQLEKSRLLSDRFSAERPKGSFSTLEIQRTEQGDSAMYLCASSVDRGPDTQYFGPGTRLTVL.

V and J are TRBV29-1 and TRBJ2-5; D is possibly TRBD1 (6 bases). The CDR3 has 12 residues. CDR1 is SQVTM and CDR2 is ANQGSEA in the germline V gene. The V and J ends lost 3 bases and 5 bases respectively, with 10 bases between them. The CDR3 is CSVERGSETQYF. In DNA, the CDR3 is TGCAGCGTTGAGAGGGGGTCGGAGACCCAGTACTTC.

The chain has TRBV2 and TRBJ2-7, with 7 positions matching TRBD1. The CDR3 is 14 residues long. Germline V lookup: CDR1 SNHLY, CDR2 FYNNEI. J gave up 3 bases and V 2 bases, and 4 bases lay outside the gene matches. The CDR3: CASSELAGGYEQYF. CDR3 nucleotide sequence: TGTGCCAGCAGTGAACTGGCAGGGGGCTACGAGCAGTACTTC.

This clone came up a few times. V usage is TRBV19 and J usage is TRBJ1-3, with D tentatively TRBD1 (6 bases). V was cut by 5 bases and J by 0 bases, with 11 bases left in between. This CDR3 contains 15 residues. CDR1 and CDR2 (germline): LNHDA, SQIVND (reference sequence). The CDR3 here is CASSWTAGSGNTIYF. DNA for the CDR3: TGTGCCAGTAGTTGGACAGCCGGCTCTGGAAACACCATATATTTT. The entire variable domain, with the rest obtained from reference TRBV19 and TRBJ1-3, is as follows: DGGITQSPKYLFRKEGQNVTLSCEQNLNHDAMYWYRQDPGQGLRLIYYSQIVNDFQKGDIAEGYSVSREKKESFPLTVTSAQKNPTAFYLCASSWTAGSGNTIYFGEGSWLTVV.

V gene TRBV27 combines with J gene TRBJ1-5; D uncertain. The CDR3 totals 16 residues. V gave up 6 bases and J gave up 2 bases, with 17 bases separating them. Germline V lookup: CDR1 MNHEY, CDR2 SMNVEV (reference sequence). The CDR3 DNA is TGTGCCAGCAGGCCGGGCGGAGGGTGGGGCAATCAGCCCCAGCATTTT. As protein: CASRPGGGWGNQPQHF.

The gene calls are TRBV2 and TRBJ1-6, with unresolved D. The V and J ends lost 5 bases and 10 bases respectively, with 12 bases between them. This CDR3 comprises 13 residues. Germline V lookup: CDR1 SNHLY, CDR2 FYNNEI. The CDR3 region is CASSSKSGSPLHF. The CDR3 DNA reads as TGTGCCAGCAGTTCGAAATCTGGCTCACCCCTCCACTTT.

The chain links TRBV18 to TRBJ1-5; 7 bases fit TRBD1. V trimming: 4 bases; J trimming: 4 bases; junction bases outside the gene matches: 4. The CDR3 has 14 amino acids. CDR1 is KGHSH, CDR2 LQKENI, per germline. For the CDR3, the DNA is TGTGCCAGCTCACGCGGGACAGAGAATCAGCCCCAGCATTTT. Translated: CASSRGTENQPQHF.

The rearrangement joins TRBV5-6 to TRBJ1-1; D unclear. V was pared by 1 base and J by 0 bases, with 7 bases between. The CDR3 is 14 amino acids. Germline values: CDR1 SGHDT, CDR2 YYEEEE. The CDR3 loop is CASSLTDMNTEAFF. DNA of the CDR3: TGTGCCAGCAGCTTGACAGACATGAACACTGAAGCTTTCTTT.

This clone was counted only a few times. V usage is TRBV10-3 and J usage is TRBJ1-1, with TRBD1 identical over 7 bases. The germline V gene has CDR1 ENHRY and CDR2 SYGVKD. This CDR3 has 12 residues. With V trimmed by 9 bases and J by 7 bases, 8 bases remained unmatched. The CDR3 reads CAMKNQGGEAFF. The CDR3 coding sequence is TGTGCCATGAAGAACCAGGGGGGTGAAGCTTTCTTT.

This clone was counted once. The chain employs TRBV29-1 and TRBJ2-2; 8 nucleotides line up with TRBD1. Germline-derived CDR1 and CDR2 are SQVTM and ANQGSEA. CDR3 length: 15 amino acids. As DNA, the CDR3 is TGCAGTTACCGGGACAGGCGATCGGACACCGGGGAGCTGTTTTTT. It is translated as CSYRDRRSDTGELFF.

The chain recombines TRBV9 with TRBJ2-5, with 7 bases aligning to TRBD1. There are 15 residues in the CDR3. From germline, CDR1 is SGDLS and CDR2 YYNGEE. J lost 3 bases, V lost 4 bases, and 9 bases had no gene match. The CDR3 sequence is CASSQKQGFEETQYF. CDR3 bases: TGTGCCAGCAGCCAAAAACAGGGGTTTGAAGAGACCCAGTACTTC.

The chain couples TRBV7-2 to TRBJ2-1, with D perhaps matching TRBD2 (6 bases). CDR1 SGHTA and CDR2 FQGNSA come from the germline V gene. Trimming pared 5 bases from V and 7 bases from J, leaving 21 bases between. The CDR3 covers 16 residues. The CDR3 nucleotides are TGTGCCAGCAGCCCCGGGGGAGCGGTGGGGGTGAATGAGCAGTTCTTC. It codes for CASSPGGAVGVNEQFF. The variable domain in full, with the rest retrieved from reference TRBV7-2 and TRBJ2-1, is GAGVSQSPSNKVTEKGKDVELRCDPISGHTALYWYRQSLGQGLEFLIYFQGNSAPDKSGLPSDRFSAERTGGSVSTLTIQRTQQEDSAVYLCASSPGGAVGVNEQFFGPGTRLTVL.

In DNA form, the CDR3 reads TGCGCCAGCAGCCCCGCTAGCGGGGGGACTGGGGCCAACGTCCTGACTTTC. Translation: CASSPASGGTGANVLTF. The chain combines TRBV5-1 with TRBJ2-6, with 11 bases fitting TRBD2. Per germline, CDR1 SGHRS and CDR2 YFSETQ. The CDR3 has 17 amino acids. V was clipped by 4 bases and J by 2 bases; unmatched bases: 5.

The J gene is TRBJ1-1, the V gene TRBV5-6; no firm D call. V lost 2 bases, J lost 2 bases, and 10 bases lay in between. Per germline, CDR1 SGHDT and CDR2 YYEEEE. CDR3 length equals 14 residues. The CDR3 here is CASSFPGPNTEAFF. The CDR3 DNA is TGTGCCAGCAGCTTCCCGGGTCCCAACACTGAAGCTTTCTTT.

The rearrangement uses TRBV6-5 and TRBJ1-6, with D possibly matching TRBD1 (6 bases). This CDR3 has 15 amino acids. V gave up 4 bases and J gave up 7 bases, with 14 bases separating them. Germline lookup yields CDR1 MNHEY and CDR2 SVGAGI. The CDR3 DNA reads TGTGCCAGCAGTTCCGACAGGCAATCCAATTCACCCCTCCACTTT. This gives the protein CASSSDRQSNSPLHF.

This clone was seen only once. The chain combines TRBV27 with TRBJ1-2; a weak D match, TRBD1 (6 bases). The V gene lost 5 bases and the J gene lost 8 bases, with 12 bases spanning the gap. The CDR3 sequence is 12 residues long. CDR1 is MNHEY and CDR2 is SMNVEV in the germline V gene (reference sequence). The CDR3 spells CASSTGFPGYTF. DNA for the CDR3: TGTGCCAGCAGTACAGGGTTTCCCGGCTACACCTTC.

The V call is TRBV7-6, the J call TRBJ1-1, with 7 bases that match TRBD1. Germline V gene sequence: CDR1 SGHVS, CDR2 FNYEAQ. There are 13 residues in the CDR3. J lost 7 bases, V lost 4 bases, and 6 bases had no gene match. CDR3 DNA: TGTGCCAGCAGCTCAGGGGGGACAAATGAAGCTTTCTTT. Protein: CASSSGGTNEAFF.

V is TRBV11-2 and J is TRBJ2-3; the match to TRBD2 covers 11 bases. V shed 5 bases, J shed 2 bases, and the junction held 6 bases outside the gene matches. CDR3 length: 16 residues. The V gene's germline CDR1 is SGHAT and CDR2 FQNNGV. DNA for the CDR3: TGTGCCAGCAGCCCGAGACTAGCGGGATACACAGATACGCAGTATTTT. The encoded protein is CASSPRLAGYTDTQYF. The full variable domain, rest sourced from reference TRBV11-2 and TRBJ2-3, is EAGVAQSPRYKIIEKRQSVAFWCNPISGHATLYWYQQILGQGPKLLIQFQNNGVVDDSQLPKDRFSAERLKGVDSTLKIQPAKLEDSAVYLCASSPRLAGYTDTQYFGPGTRLTVL.

This chain joins TRBV6-6 and TRBJ1-2, with D possibly TRBD1 on 5 matching bases. Germline V gene sequence: CDR1 MNHNY, CDR2 SVGAGI (reference sequence). This CDR3 is built from 14 residues. With 5 bases removed from V and 0 bases from J, the gap between germline ends came to 10 bases. The CDR3 DNA reads TGTGCCAGCAGTCCCCAGGGATCTAACTATGGCTACACCTTC. Amino acids: CASSPQGSNYGYTF.

The chain links TRBV7-9 to TRBJ1-2, with D possibly TRBD1 on 5 matching bases. This CDR3 spans 13 amino acids. The germline gives CDR1 SEHNR, CDR2 FQNEAQ (reference sequence). Trimming removed 5 bases at V and 4 bases at J, with 11 bases between. The CDR3 bases are TGTGCCAGCAGCCAGACAGAAACCTATGGCTACACCTTC. Its protein product is CASSQTETYGYTF.

V usage is TRBV15 and J usage is TRBJ2-7; possible D gene TRBD2, 7 bases. The CDR3 is 15 residues long. Germline V gene sequence: CDR1 LNHNV, CDR2 YYDKDF (reference sequence). Trimming shortened V by 0 bases and J by 3 bases, and 12 bases separated the two germline ends. The DNA of the CDR3 is TGTGCCACCAGCAGAGAGGGGGGGGCAAACTACGAGCAGTACTTC. Its protein product is CATSREGGANYEQYF.

This clone has only one observation. One junction end disagrees with the germline gene, perhaps due to a read error. The chain carries TRBV10-1 and TRBJ2-5, with 9 bases fitting TRBD2. In germline, CDR1 is WNHNN, CDR2 SYGVQD (reference sequence). The CDR3 is made up of 17 amino acids. The CDR3 DNA reads TGCGCCAGCAGTAGAGTAGCGGGGGAGAAACCCCAAGATACCCAGTACTTC. Its protein product is CASSRVAGEKPQDTQYF.